The clone carrying this T cell receptor beta chain occurred many times. These data come from a study of T cell repertoires in cytomegalovirus infection. TCRdb reprocessed the reads via MiXCR and lists one record per CDR3 protein. The sample lists roughly 230,000 distinct CDR3 sequences, around 6.2% seen once, with 5.5% to 6.5% in the top ten. The source of this sequence is a human donor in good health (CMV status not recorded). Some clones in this sample may be carry-over from other donors' samples. Sample: PBMCs.

DNA for the CDR3: TGCGCCAGCAATGGAGTGGATTTCTACAATGAGCAGTTCTTC. Protein sequence: CASNGVDFYNEQFF. The chain couples TRBV5-1 to TRBJ2-1, with D unresolved. Trimming removed 6 bases at V and 3 bases at J, with 13 bases between. From germline, CDR1 is SGHRS and CDR2 YFSETQ. CDR3 length: 14 amino acids. Combining the CDR3 with reference TRBV5-1 and TRBJ2-1 gives the whole variable domain KAGVTQTPRYLIKTRGQQVTLSCSPISGHRSVSWYQQTPGQGLQFLFEYFSETQRNKGNFPGRFSGRQFSNSRSEMNVSTLELGDSALYLCASNGVDFYNEQFFGPGTRLTVL.